The 10 T cell receptor beta chains below all came from one sample that was sequenced in a study of T cells in Graves' hyperthyroidism and ophthalmopathy. Regions amplified from RNA transcripts were the TCR beta CDR3 regions. Primed by the HTBI set, a first-round RT-PCR was run on the TCR CDR3. TCRdb reprocessed the multiplex PCR reads via MiXCR and lists one record per CDR3 protein. Among a few hundred thousand distinct CDR3 sequences, approximately 15% were seen once, and the ten largest hold about 7%. The material sequenced was blood. These receptors originate from a woman aged 30 to 39 with Graves' hyperthyroidism.

The table lists this clonotype with a count of one. The V call is TRBV20-1, the J call TRBJ2-7, with D unresolved. The germline V gene encodes CDR1 DFQATT and CDR2 SNEGSKA (reference sequence). The CDR3 runs 13 residues. The V end lost 6 bases, the J end lost 2 bases, and 14 bases lay between the germline ends. The CDR3 bases are TGCAGTGCACAAGGGCCCGATGCCTACGAGCAGTACTTC. This sequence encodes CSAQGPDAYEQYF.

This clonotype was detected ten times or more. The genes are TRBV19 and TRBJ1-1, with TRBD1 identical over 7 bases. CDR3 size: 14 residues. Germline trimming cut 4 bases from V and 5 bases from J; bases unmatched to any gene: 7. Per the germline V gene, CDR1 is LNHDA and CDR2 is SQIVND (reference sequence). The CDR3 nucleotides read TGTGCCAGTAGTAGGACAGGCCTGGGGACTGAAGCTTTCTTT. Protein sequence: CASSRTGLGTEAFF.

The chain joins TRBV2 to TRBJ2-2; no reliable D call. Germline CDR1 and CDR2: SNHLY and FYNNEI. The CDR3 totals 12 residues. Trimming shortened V by 8 bases and J by 3 bases, and 7 bases separated the two germline ends. CDR3 sequence: CASGVYTGELFF. The CDR3 DNA follows: TGTGCCAGCGGAGTGTACACCGGGGAGCTGTTTTTT. Looking up the rest from reference TRBV2 and TRBJ2-2 gives the full variable domain: EPEVTQTPSHQVTQMGQEVILRCVPISNHLYFYWYRQILGQKVEFLVSFYNNEISEKSEIFDDQFSVERPDGSNFTLKIRSTKLEDSAMYFCASGVYTGELFFGEGSRLTVL.

This clonotype has ten or more counts. The chain couples TRBV29-1 to TRBJ1-1, with D possibly TRBD1 on 5 matching bases. Germline loops: CDR1 SQVTM, CDR2 ANQGSEA. With 5 bases removed from V and 5 bases from J, the gap between germline ends came to 15 bases. CDR3 length: 13 amino acids. The CDR3 sequence: CSVCELGTTEAFF. As DNA, the CDR3 is TGCAGCGTTTGCGAATTGGGGACGACTGAAGCTTTCTTT.

The chain links TRBV7-2 to TRBJ2-7; the D is unclear. Trimming cost V 2 bases and J 2 bases, with 13 bases left between them. From germline, CDR1 is SGHTA and CDR2 FQGNSA. CDR3 size: 15 residues. The CDR3 is CASSLFAENTYEQYF. Here the CDR3 DNA reads TGTGCCAGCAGCTTATTCGCAGAAAATACCTACGAGCAGTACTTC. Complete variable domain (other parts from reference TRBV7-2 and TRBJ2-7): GAGVSQSPSNKVTEKGKDVELRCDPISGHTALYWYRQSLGQGLEFLIYFQGNSAPDKSGLPSDRFSAERTGGSVSTLTIQRTQQEDSAVYLCASSLFAENTYEQYFGPGTRLTVT.

This clonotype has at least ten counts. V usage is TRBV28 and J usage is TRBJ2-1, with 13 bases aligning to TRBD2. Per the germline V gene, CDR1 is MDHEN and CDR2 is SYDVKM. V was pared by 7 bases and J by 0 bases, with 15 bases of the junction left unmatched. The CDR3 has 20 amino acids. CDR3: CASNRAAGTSGTSSYNEQFF. The CDR3 DNA reads TGTGCCAGCAACCGGGCGGCCGGGACTAGCGGGACGAGCTCCTACAATGAGCAGTTCTTC.

This clonotype was seen at least ten times. This rearrangement joins TRBV28 to TRBJ2-7; D remains ambiguous. Germline V gene data show CDR1 as MDHEN and CDR2 as SYDVKM. Trimming cost V 2 bases and J 4 bases, with 9 bases left between them. This CDR3 contains 13 residues. The CDR3 DNA sequence: TGTGCCAGCAGTTTAGACGGTCTGTACGAGCAGTACTTC. Residues: CASSLDGLYEQYF. Full variable domain (remainder filled in from reference TRBV28 and TRBJ2-7): DVKVTQSSRYLVKRTGEKVFLECVQDMDHENMFWYRQDPGLGLRLIYFSYDVKMKEKGDIPEGYSVSREKKERFSLILESASTNQTSMYLCASSLDGLYEQYFGPGTRLTVT.

This clonotype was seen many times. The chain recombines TRBV4-3 with TRBJ2-7; D remains unclear. The V end lost 0 bases, the J end lost 4 bases, and 16 bases lay between the germline ends. CDR1 and CDR2 from the germline V gene are LGHNA and YSLEER. The CDR3 is 16 amino acids. The CDR3 spells CASSQDGESRVYEQYF. The DNA for the CDR3 is TGCGCCAGCAGCCAAGACGGAGAGAGTAGGGTGTACGAGCAGTACTTC.

This clonotype was recorded many times. The V gene is TRBV28, the J gene TRBJ1-5; 8 nucleotides align to TRBD1. Germline V gives CDR1 MDHEN, CDR2 SYDVKM. CDR3 length: 17 residues. The V and J ends lost 6 bases and 3 bases, in that order; junction bases with no gene match: 13. CDR3 residues: CASRTLGQGAVNQPQHF. The CDR3 coding sequence is TGTGCCAGCAGGACCCTCGGACAGGGCGCAGTCAATCAGCCCCAGCATTTT.

This clonotype was observed a few times. This chain links TRBV4-1 with TRBJ2-7; 13 nucleotides line up with TRBD2. The CDR3 contains 16 residues. V shed 0 bases and J 3 bases; nucleotides not matched to a gene: 2. Germline assignment: CDR1 MGHRA and CDR2 YSYEKL. This CDR3 reads CASSQDGTSGIYEQYF. The CDR3 coding sequence is TGCGCCAGCAGCCAAGATGGGACTAGCGGGATCTACGAGCAGTACTTC.